This T cell receptor (beta chain) was obtained from a study of blood T cell repertoires in COVID-19. The table came from immunoSEQ multiplex PCR; TCRdb's copy has only in-frame clones and leaves some out. The sample lists under 300,000 clones, approximately 86% occurring once. The length of the CDR3 is 14 residues. Germline V gene data show CDR1 as MNHEY and CDR2 as SVGEGT. V lost 5 bases to trimming and J lost 5 bases, with 16 bases between them. J is TRBJ2-7 and V is TRBV6-2 or TRBV6-3, with D perhaps matching TRBD2 (5 bases). Material for sequencing was PBMCs or T cells enriched from blood (not recorded which). The receptor was isolated from a woman in her 30s with acute COVID-19. This chain's CDR3 is CASSTQEGSHEQYF. Here the CDR3 DNA reads TGTGCCAGCAGTACCCAGGAAGGGAGCCACGAGCAGTACTTC.